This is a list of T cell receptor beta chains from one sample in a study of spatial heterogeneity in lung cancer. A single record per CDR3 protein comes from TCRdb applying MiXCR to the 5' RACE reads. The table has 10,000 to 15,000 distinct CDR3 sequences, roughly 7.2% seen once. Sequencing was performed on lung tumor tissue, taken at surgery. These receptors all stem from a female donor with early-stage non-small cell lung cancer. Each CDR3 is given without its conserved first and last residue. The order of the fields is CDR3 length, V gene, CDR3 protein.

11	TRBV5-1	ASSPRGEGEQF
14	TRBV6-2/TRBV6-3	ASSYSKGDGNQPQH
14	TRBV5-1	ASSLGQVAQNNEQF
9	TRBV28	ASRRIGGLH
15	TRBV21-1	ASSKDKTEFPSHEQF
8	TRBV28	ARSTDTQY
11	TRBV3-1	ASSLGRDYEQY
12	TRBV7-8	ATMEREASDTQY
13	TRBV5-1	ASSHEGQGKYEQY
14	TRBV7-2	ASSSRLAGGAGELF
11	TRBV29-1	SSSYGSGETQY
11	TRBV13	ASSPRTATEAF
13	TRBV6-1	ASSEEPGQGTEAF
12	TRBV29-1	SVVSSGRGTEQF
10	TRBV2	ASRALNIEAF
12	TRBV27	ASSYRWGNQPQH
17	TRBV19	ASSGRTRDPGRRTDTQY
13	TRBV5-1	ASSLKGSRDSPLH
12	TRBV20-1	SARASQGDYEQY
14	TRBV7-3	ASSRAGSYSNTEAF
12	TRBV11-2	ASSHGRPNYGYT
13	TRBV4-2	ASSRAGASTDTQY